Presented here are 23 T cell receptor beta chains from one specimen sequenced in a study of cytomegalovirus exposure and HLA in healthy donors. Produced via immunoSEQ multiplex PCR; TCRdb's table is partial and in-frame only. The data hold under 150,000 clones, with more than 75% observed a single time. The sample comprised PBMCs. These receptors were collected from a young man in good health and CMV-seropositive.

This clone came up a few times. The V and J genes are TRBV5-1 and TRBJ1-6, with D possibly TRBD1 on 5 matching bases. The length of the CDR3 is 14 residues. V lost 0 bases to trimming and J lost 8 bases, with 9 bases between them. Per the germline V gene, CDR1 is SGHRS and CDR2 is YFSETQ. The CDR3 sequence: CASSLGQQDSPLHF. In nucleotides, the CDR3 is TGCGCCAGCAGCTTGGGACAACAGGATTCACCCCTCCACTTT.

The chain uses TRBV9 and TRBJ1-5; 7 bases are shared with TRBD1. The CDR3 runs to 15 residues. The junction had 6 bases not matched to a gene; V was cut back by 0 bases and J by 6 bases. The germline CDR1 and CDR2 sequences are SGDLS and YYNGEE. The CDR3 DNA is TGTGCCAGCAGCGTAGAAGGGGGCGTGAGTCAGCCCCAGCATTTT. Translating gives CASSVEGGVSQPQHF.

The CDR3 reads CASSLPPDSGISSYNEQFF. CDR3 DNA sequence: TGTGCCAGCAGTCTCCCCCCCGACAGCGGGATTAGCTCCTACAATGAGCAGTTCTTC. The chain carries TRBV27 and TRBJ2-1, with 7 bases aligning to TRBD2. CDR3 length: 19 amino acids. Losses at the gene ends were 5 bases for V and 0 bases for J; bases not matched to a gene: 16. Per germline, CDR1 MNHEY and CDR2 SMNVEV (reference sequence).

This chain joins TRBV18 and TRBJ1-5; D is unresolved. CDR3 size: 16 residues. V lost 4 bases, J lost 0 bases, and 13 bases lay in between. Per germline, CDR1 KGHSH and CDR2 LQKENI. The CDR3 DNA sequence: TGTGCCAGCTCACTTAGCGAGCCGAATAGCAATCAGCCCCAGCATTTT. It is translated as CASSLSEPNSNQPQHF.

The chain combines TRBV11-2 with TRBJ1-2; D is unclear. The CDR3 loop spans 13 amino acids. In germline, CDR1 is SGHAT, CDR2 FQNNGV. V was pared by 1 base and J by 0 bases, with 3 bases between. The CDR3 protein is CASSLGANYGYTF. For the CDR3, the DNA is TGTGCCAGCAGCTTAGGCGCTAACTATGGCTACACCTTC.

The J gene is TRBJ2-5, the V gene TRBV11-3; 7 nucleotides agree with TRBD2. The CDR3 runs to 17 residues. V shed 2 bases and J 5 bases; nucleotides not matched to a gene: 14. The germline V gene encodes CDR1 SGHNT and CDR2 YENEEA. CDR3 in amino acids: CASSLSSGSPRRETQYF. The DNA for the CDR3 is TGTGCCAGCAGCTTATCTAGCGGCAGCCCTCGAAGGGAGACCCAGTACTTC. Full variable domain (missing parts from reference TRBV11-3 and TRBJ2-5): EAGVVQSPRYKIIEKKQPVAFWCNPISGHNTLYWYLQNLGQGPELLIRYENEEAVDDSQLPKDRFSAERLKGVDSTLKIQPAELGDSAVYLCASSLSSGSPRRETQYFGPGTRLLVL.

This chain connects TRBV14 to TRBJ2-7, with a tentative D call TRBD1 (6 bases). The germline CDR1 and CDR2 sequences are SGHDN and FVKESK. This CDR3 comprises 12 residues. V gave up 4 bases and J gave up 4 bases, with 8 bases separating them. CDR3 DNA sequence: TGTGCCAGCAGCCTACAGGGATACGAGCAGTACTTC. This translates into CASSLQGYEQYF.

This rearrangement joins TRBV5-5 to TRBJ2-5; 7 nucleotides agree with TRBD2. V dropped 6 bases and J dropped 9; count of bases not matched to a gene: 17. The germline CDR1 and CDR2 sequences are SGHKS and YYEKEE (reference sequence). This CDR3 comprises 15 residues. For the CDR3, the DNA is TGTGCCAGCAACCCGTCGGGACTAACATCATTCGCCCAGTACTTC. This encodes CASNPSGLTSFAQYF. The full variable domain, its missing parts supplied by reference TRBV5-5 and TRBJ2-5, is DAGVTQSPTHLIKTRGQQVTLRCSPISGHKSVSWYQQVLGQGPQFIFQYYEKEERGRGNFPDRFSARQFPNYSSELNVNALLLGDSALYLCASNPSGLTSFAQYFGPGTRLLVL.

V gene TRBV27 combines with J gene TRBJ1-5; no reliable D call. V gave up 5 bases and J gave up 1 base, with 12 bases separating them. The CDR3 loop spans 15 amino acids. The V gene's germline CDR1 is MNHEY and CDR2 SMNVEV (reference sequence). In DNA form, the CDR3 reads TGTGCCAGCAGTCCCCGTCCGGGGAGCAATCAGCCCCAGCATTTT. Translated, it gives CASSPRPGSNQPQHF.

The chain links TRBV7-2 to TRBJ2-7; D is possibly TRBD2 (5 bases). The CDR3 extends over 14 amino acids. The germline V gene has CDR1 SGHTA and CDR2 FQGNSA. Between the trimmed V and J ends, which lost 5 bases and 5 bases, there was a span of 16 bases. The CDR3 here is CASSRPGGIHEQYF. The DNA of the CDR3 is TGTGCCAGCAGCCGTCCCGGAGGTATTCACGAGCAGTACTTC.

The rearrangement links TRBV19 to TRBJ1-3; no definite D call. Germline values: CDR1 LNHDA, CDR2 SQIVND (reference sequence). The V and J ends lost 10 bases and 0 bases respectively, with 13 bases between them. The CDR3 covers 14 residues. CDR3 protein: CATQKQYSGNTIYF. Written as DNA, the CDR3 is TGTGCCACCCAAAAACAGTACTCTGGAAACACCATATATTTT.

This clone was counted once. The CDR3 loop reads CASGPGQGHNEQFF. CDR3 in DNA: TGTGCCAGTGGACCGGGACAGGGCCACAATGAGCAGTTCTTC. The gene calls are TRBV19 and TRBJ2-1; 9 nucleotides align to TRBD1. V lost 8 bases to trimming and J lost 5 bases; unmatched junction nucleotides: 7. Germline V lookup: CDR1 LNHDA, CDR2 SQIVND (reference sequence). The CDR3 is made up of 14 amino acids.

V usage is TRBV29-1 and J usage is TRBJ2-5; TRBD1 aligns across 11 bases. The germline gives CDR1 SQVTM, CDR2 ANQGSEA. V shed 4 bases and J 9 bases; nucleotides not matched to a gene: 10. The CDR3 runs 14 residues. CDR3 region: CSVGDRGAFGAQYF. CDR3 in DNA: TGCAGCGTTGGGGACAGGGGGGCTTTTGGGGCCCAGTACTTC. Supplemented by reference TRBV29-1 and TRBJ2-5, the full variable domain reads SAVISQKPSRDICQRGTSLTIQCQVDSQVTMMFWYRQQPGQSLTLIATANQGSEATYESGFVIDKFPISRPNLTFSTLTVSNMSPEDSSIYLCSVGDRGAFGAQYFGPGTRLLVL.

This clone was recorded a few times. J is TRBJ2-5 and V is TRBV10-1; no firm D call. The CDR3 is 14 amino acids. Trimming removed 0 bases from V and 4 bases from J, with 9 bases in between. Germline values: CDR1 WNHNN, CDR2 SYGVQD (reference sequence). In DNA form, the CDR3 reads TGCGCCAGCAGTGAGTCCCGTCTTCGAGAGACCCAGTACTTC. Amino acids: CASSESRLRETQYF.

This clone appeared a few times. The V call is TRBV27, the J call TRBJ1-2; D may be TRBD1 (6 bases). Trimming took off 6 bases at V and 8 bases at J, with 10 bases between the two ends. The CDR3 is made up of 11 amino acids. Germline V gives CDR1 MNHEY, CDR2 SMNVEV (reference sequence). The CDR3 here is CASSQGLGYTF. The CDR3 coding sequence is TGTGCCAGCAGCCAGGGGTTGGGCTACACCTTC.

This sequence joins TRBV2 and TRBJ2-3; 8 positions match TRBD2. The length of the CDR3 is 15 residues. The V segment lost 8 bases and the J segment 1 base; nucleotides outside the gene matches: 8. CDR1 is SNHLY and CDR2 is FYNNEI in the germline V gene. CDR3 coding DNA: TGTGCCAGCGCGGCTAGCGGGTACCGCACAGATACGCAGTATTTT. This codes for CASAASGYRTDTQYF.

The chain uses TRBV11-2 and TRBJ2-7; 10 nucleotides line up with TRBD1. The CDR3 length is 15 residues. Trimming removed 3 bases from V and 6 bases from J; junction bases left unmatched: 8. Germline V gives CDR1 SGHAT, CDR2 FQNNGV. CDR3 coding DNA: TGTGCCAGCAGCTTGACCGGGACAGGGGAGTCCGAGCAGTACTTC. This translates into CASSLTGTGESEQYF.

J is TRBJ1-1 and V is TRBV5-4, with D tentatively TRBD1 (5 bases). CDR1 is SGHNT and CDR2 is YYREEE in the germline V gene (reference sequence). The CDR3 is 14 residues long. V was shortened by 5 bases and J by 4 bases, with 15 bases between the two germline ends. CDR3 protein: CASRSPGALTEAFF. As DNA, the CDR3 is TGTGCCAGCAGGTCCCCTGGGGCGCTCACTGAAGCTTTCTTT.

V usage is TRBV28 and J usage is TRBJ1-2; 10 nucleotides agree with TRBD1. This CDR3 contains 15 residues. Germline CDR1 and CDR2: MDHEN and SYDVKM. The J segment lost 6 bases and the V segment lost 5 bases, leaving 9 bases of the junction unmatched. CDR3 protein: CASSPSPGQGNGYTF. The CDR3 DNA reads as TGTGCCAGCAGTCCAAGTCCGGGACAGGGGAATGGCTACACCTTC.

This clone occurred a few times. The chain is built from TRBV19 and TRBJ2-1; 9 nucleotides align to TRBD1. V was clipped by 1 base and J by 6 bases; unmatched bases: 7. The CDR3 has 16 residues. Looked up from germline, CDR1 is LNHDA and CDR2 is SQIVND (reference sequence). The CDR3 here is CASSIVLGQGGNEQFF. The CDR3 DNA sequence: TGTGCCAGTAGTATAGTCCTGGGACAGGGAGGCAATGAGCAGTTCTTC.

This clone was seen only once. The CDR3 sequence: CAISGEQYSNQPQHF. CDR3 nucleotide sequence: TGTGCCATCAGTGGAGAACAGTATAGCAATCAGCCCCAGCATTTT. The chain couples TRBV10-3 to TRBJ1-5, with D unclear. The length of the CDR3 is 15 residues. Trimming pared 4 bases from V and 0 bases from J, leaving 10 bases between. Germline V gives CDR1 ENHRY, CDR2 SYGVKD.

V and J are TRBV21-1 and TRBJ1-1; the DNA was not used to check the table's D call, TRBD1. TRBV21-1 corresponds to a pseudogene. This CDR3 comprises 14 residues. The CDR3 coding sequence is TGTGCCACTGACAGGTTCCCACCCAAGACTGAAGCTTTCTTT. Translating it yields CATDRFPPKTEAFF.

The V call is TRBV18, the J call TRBJ1-2; D not certain. The V gene's germline CDR1 is KGHSH and CDR2 LQKENI. V lost 2 bases and J lost 4, with 11 bases in between. The CDR3 extends over 14 amino acids. Here the CDR3 reads CASSPSREFYGYTF. The CDR3 DNA reads as TGTGCCAGCTCACCATCCCGGGAGTTCTATGGCTACACCTTC.